The rows below give T cell receptor beta chains drawn from one sample of a study of T cells after posttransplantation cyclophosphamide. Method: immunoSEQ multiplex PCR; TCRdb's copy keeps in-frame clones and lacks some. The sample lists 10,000 or so clones; roughly 80% were seen once. Sequencing was performed on PBMCs, taken 1,700 to 2,000 days after a stem cell transplant with posttransplant cyclophosphamide. The receptors shown here come from a female patient in her 40s who received an allogeneic stem cell transplant from a related donor, was CMV-positive, and had no GVHD. A share of the T cells may be of graft donor origin. Each CDR3 is given with its conserved first and last residue. A D gene is named only where the DNA matches it firmly. The listing skips clone size in some rows; elsewhere it reads once, few, many or a size class.

abundance | j_gene | v_gene | d_gene | CDR3aa | CDR3nt
. | TRBJ2-3 | TRBV2 | TRBD1 | CASTRGSTDTQYF | TGTGCCAGCACCAGGGGGAGCACAGATACGCAGTATTTT
. | TRBJ1-1 | TRBV18 | . | CASSPGWTTNTEAFF | TGTGCCAGCTCACCAGGTTGGACAACGAACACTGAAGCTTTCTTT
. | TRBJ2-2 | TRBV5-4 | . | CASSLRGSGELFF | TGTGCCAGCAGCTTACGGGGGTCCGGGGAGCTGTTTTTT
. | TRBJ2-2 | TRBV29-1 | . | CSVELTVANTGELFF | TGCAGCGTTGAGTTGACAGTAGCGAACACCGGGGAGCTGTTTTTT
. | TRBJ1-1 | TRBV2 | . | CASVCRPRRRAEAFF | TGTGCCAGCGTATGCAGGCCCAGACGACGCGCTGAAGCTTTCTTT
. | TRBJ1-2 | TRBV9 | . | CASSPGLGANYGYTF | TGTGCCAGCAGCCCGGGTTTGGGTGCTAACTATGGCTACACCTTC
few | TRBJ1-1 | TRBV9 | . | CASSSRVNTEAFF | TGTGCCAGCAGCTCCAGGGTGAACACTGAAGCTTTCTTT
. | TRBJ1-1 | TRBV29-1 | . | CSVEGSGTEAFF | TGCAGCGTTGAGGGCAGTGGCACTGAAGCTTTCTTT
few | TRBJ1-5 | TRBV2 | . | CASSGTGLGNQPQHF | TGTGCCAGCAGTGGAACAGGCCTGGGCAATCAGCCCCAGCATTTT
. | TRBJ1-5 | TRBV11-2 | . | CASSYNRDQPQHF | TGTGCCAGCAGCTACAACAGGGATCAGCCCCAGCATTTT